These 26 T cell receptor beta chains came from one sample sequenced in a study of T cells in Graves' hyperthyroidism and ophthalmopathy. RNA transcripts were the template for amplifying TCR beta CDR3 regions. The HTBI primer set served for first-round RT-PCR of the TCR CDR3. TCRdb re-derived calls from the multiplex PCR reads in MiXCR, one entry per CDR3 protein. This sample has roughly 640,000 distinct CDR3 sequences, with roughly a sixth found just once. Sample: blood. The receptors derive from a woman between 40 and 55 years old with Graves' ophthalmopathy.

Notes on this clonotype: Since a much larger clone is just one base distant, this may be a read error. The V and J genes are TRBV6-1 and TRBJ1-5, with D perhaps TRBD1 (6 bases). There are 15 residues in the CDR3. The germline gives CDR1 MNHNS, CDR2 SASEGT. The CDR3 protein is CASTRAGGHNRPQHF. The CDR3 DNA follows: TGTGCCAGCACTAGAGCCGGGGGGCACAATCGGCCCCAGCATTTT.

This clonotype was seen a few times. The chain carries TRBV20-1 and TRBJ1-3; D is uncertain. The CDR3 consists of 13 residues. Germline assignment: CDR1 DFQATT and CDR2 SNEGSKA (reference sequence). Between the trimmed V and J ends, which lost 0 bases and 6 bases, there was a span of 9 bases. CDR3 nucleotide sequence: TGCAGTGCTAGAGATCGTCCTCAAAACACCATATATTTT. Translation: CSARDRPQNTIYF.

This clonotype was counted at least ten times. The gene calls are TRBV28 and TRBJ2-3, with D unclear. The V end was cut by 7 bases, the J end by 2 bases, with 13 bases between. The germline gives CDR1 MDHEN, CDR2 SYDVKM. This CDR3 is 14 amino acids long. CDR3 nucleotide sequence: TGTGCCAGCACAAGGGCCACCCTCACAGATACGCAGTATTTT. This translates into CASTRATLTDTQYF.

The V gene is TRBV6-1, the J gene TRBJ1-1, with 7 bases fitting TRBD1. Trimming cost V 6 bases and J 5 bases; bases outside gene matches: 9. The CDR3 runs 14 residues. Germline loops: CDR1 MNHNS, CDR2 SASEGT. The CDR3 DNA reads TGTGCCAGCAGGGAACAGGGGAAGTGGACTGAAGCTTTCTTT. It is translated as CASREQGKWTEAFF.

This clonotype was seen repeatedly, ten times or more. V and J are TRBV20-1 and TRBJ2-3; D not resolved. The CDR3 length is 15 residues. The germline V gene has CDR1 DFQATT and CDR2 SNEGSKA (reference sequence). V was shortened by 0 bases and J by 0 bases, with 10 bases between the two germline ends. CDR3 region: CSARDPTTSTDTQYF. DNA for the CDR3: TGCAGTGCTAGAGACCCCACTACTAGCACAGATACGCAGTATTTT.

Only a few counts were recorded for this clonotype. The chain joins TRBV20-1 to TRBJ2-7; 10 nucleotides agree with TRBD1. The CDR3 is 14 amino acids. Losses at the gene ends were 6 bases for V and 5 bases for J; bases not matched to a gene: 10. The V gene's germline CDR1 is DFQATT and CDR2 SNEGSKA (reference sequence). CDR3 sequence (DNA): TGCAGTGCGCGTAGACAGGGGGCCCGGAACGAGCAGTACTTC. Its protein product is CSARRQGARNEQYF.

J is TRBJ2-5 and V is TRBV24-1, with 16 bases matching TRBD2. With 5 bases clipped from V and 3 bases from J, the junction kept 11 bases outside the gene matches. CDR1 KGHDR and CDR2 SFDVKD come from the germline V gene. CDR3 length: 19 amino acids. The CDR3 protein is CATSGGQGLAGGPEETQYF. The CDR3 nucleotides are TGTGCCACCAGTGGGGGTCAGGGACTAGCGGGAGGGCCAGAAGAGACCCAGTACTTC.

This clonotype was found many times. This rearrangement joins TRBV12-3 or TRBV12-4 to TRBJ2-7; D is possibly TRBD2 (6 bases). The CDR3 is made up of 14 amino acids. The V and J ends lost 5 bases and 3 bases respectively, with 14 bases between them. CDR3 nucleotide sequence: TGTGCCAGCAGTGGGGGGAAGACCCTCTACGAGCAGTACTTC. Protein: CASSGGKTLYEQYF.

The CDR3 reads CASSQGRANEQFF. The CDR3 DNA is TGCGCCAGCAGCCAAGGGCGGGCTAATGAGCAGTTCTTC. V and J are TRBV4-1 and TRBJ2-1; tentatively, D is TRBD2 (5 bases). The V and J ends lost 1 base and 7 bases respectively, with 8 bases between them. Germline-derived CDR1 and CDR2 are MGHRA and YSYEKL. The CDR3 is 13 residues long.

A remark on this clonotype: Since a much larger clone is just one base distant, this may be a read error. The V gene is TRBV20-1, the J gene TRBJ1-1, with 9 positions matching TRBD1. CDR1 is DFQATT, CDR2 SNEGSKA, per germline (reference sequence). V gave up 3 bases and J gave up 1 base; unmatched junction bases: 9. CDR3 length: 16 residues. The DNA for the CDR3 is TGCAGTGCTAGCACCCCGGGACAGGGCACGAACACTGAAGCTTTCTTT. Translation: CSASTPGQGTNTEAFF.

Many counts were recorded for this clonotype. The chain links TRBV20-1 to TRBJ2-3, with TRBD2 matching 9 bases. V lost 4 bases, J lost 1 base, and 6 bases stayed unmatched. The CDR3 contains 15 residues. Germline CDR1 is DFQATT and CDR2 is SNEGSKA (reference sequence). CDR3 coding DNA: TGCAGTGCTACAATAGCGGGAGTAGGCACAGATACGCAGTATTTT. Its translation is CSATIAGVGTDTQYF.

The DNA of the CDR3 is TGTGCCAGCAGTAAGGACATCACAGATACGCAGTATTTT. Its translation is CASSKDITDTQYF. The genes are TRBV28 and TRBJ2-3, with D perhaps TRBD1 (5 bases). V lost 5 bases, J lost 2 bases, and 8 bases lay in between. The germline V gene encodes CDR1 MDHEN and CDR2 SYDVKM. This CDR3 region has 13 residues.

Worth noting for this clonotype: A much larger clone differs by one base, so this may be a read error. V is TRBV2 and J is TRBJ1-1; D is ambiguous. CDR3 length: 14 residues. V lost 5 bases and J 0 bases, leaving 10 bases between the germline ends. Germline CDR1 reads SNHLY; CDR2 reads FYNNEI. DNA for the CDR3: TGTGCCAGCAGTAAAAAGAGCATGAACACTGAAGCTTTCTTT. Protein product: CASSKKSMNTEAFF.

This sequence joins TRBV6-5 and TRBJ1-6; D possibly corresponds to TRBD1 (5 bases). CDR1 is MNHEY, CDR2 SVGAGI, per germline. Trimming took 4 bases from V and 8 from J, leaving 15 bases between them. The length of the CDR3 is 15 residues. The CDR3 DNA sequence: TGTGCCAGCAGTTTCCGCCCGGTGGGGGATTCACCCCTCCACTTT. As protein: CASSFRPVGDSPLHF.

The chain employs TRBV4-2 and TRBJ2-1; the match to TRBD2 covers 10 bases. The CDR3 consists of 15 residues. CDR1 and CDR2 (germline): LGHNA, YNFKEQ. J lost 4 bases, V lost 2 bases, and 2 bases had no gene match. This chain's CDR3 is CASSQKAGGYNEQFF. Here the CDR3 DNA reads TGTGCCAGCAGCCAAAAAGCGGGAGGGTACAATGAGCAGTTCTTC.

This clonotype occurred many times. The chain couples TRBV2 to TRBJ1-4; D is perhaps TRBD1 (6 bases). Per the germline V gene, CDR1 is SNHLY and CDR2 is FYNNEI. V was cut by 4 bases and J by 0 bases, with 9 bases left in between. CDR3 length: 15 residues. The CDR3 DNA is TGTGCCAGCAGTGTGTCAGGGGCAACTAATGAAAAACTGTTTTTT. Its translation is CASSVSGATNEKLFF.

This clonotype was seen a few times. The V gene is TRBV9, the J gene TRBJ1-1, with 7 bases fitting TRBD1. The CDR3 runs to 14 residues. Germline CDR1 reads SGDLS; CDR2 reads YYNGEE. Trimming cost V 4 bases and J 5 bases; bases outside gene matches: 8. The CDR3, as DNA: TGTGCCAGCAGCCCTCTAACAGGGGAAACTGAAGCTTTCTTT. Translation: CASSPLTGETEAFF.

The sample holds many counts of this clonotype. V is TRBV2 and J is TRBJ2-1; 7 nucleotides agree with TRBD1. Germline CDR1 reads SNHLY; CDR2 reads FYNNEI. V lost 1 base, J lost 4 bases, and 4 bases stayed unmatched. CDR3 size: 15 residues. CDR3 nucleotides: TGTGCCAGCAGTGAAGAAGGGACAGAGTACAATGAGCAGTTCTTC. This translates into CASSEEGTEYNEQFF.

This clonotype was observed at least ten times. This chain joins TRBV19 and TRBJ2-7, with 7 bases aligning to TRBD2. The V segment lost 10 bases and the J segment 3 bases; nucleotides outside the gene matches: 15. Germline V gene lookup returns CDR1 LNHDA and CDR2 SQIVND (reference sequence). The CDR3 extends over 15 amino acids. The CDR3 region has the DNA TGTGCCACCGCGGACGGGGAGGGAGGCCGCTACGAGCAGTACTTC. It translates to CATADGEGGRYEQYF.

This clonotype was seen ten or more times. The chain couples TRBV18 to TRBJ2-5; 7 nucleotides line up with TRBD2. V lost 8 bases and J lost 3; bases outside the gene matches: 9. CDR3 length equals 14 residues. Germline CDR1 KGHSH, CDR2 LQKENI. CDR3 protein: CASTLLAAEETQYF. Here the CDR3 DNA reads TGTGCCAGCACCCTTCTAGCGGCTGAAGAGACCCAGTACTTC.

The J gene is TRBJ2-1, the V gene TRBV6-2 or TRBV6-3; D gene ambiguous. The germline gives CDR1 MNHEY, CDR2 SVGEGT. The CDR3 extends over 14 amino acids. The V and J ends lost 0 bases and 10 bases respectively, with 13 bases between them. CDR3 region: CASSYSRLDGEQFF. CDR3 sequence (DNA): TGTGCCAGCAGTTACTCGAGACTGGATGGCGAGCAGTTCTTC.

The sample holds many counts of this clonotype. The gene calls are TRBV20-1 and TRBJ1-4, with D hard to call. The CDR3 is 13 residues long. Trimming removed 8 bases from V and 3 bases from J, with 13 bases in between. CDR1 is DFQATT, CDR2 SNEGSKA, per germline (reference sequence). The CDR3 DNA is TGCAGTCCAAGGGCCGGGGCTAATGAAAAACTGTTTTTT. It codes for CSPRAGANEKLFF.

This clonotype was counted many times. The CDR3 DNA reads TGTGCCAGCAGCCGAAAGTCAGGGACAGGGGAACTGAACACTGAAGCTTTCTTT. Residues: CASSRKSGTGELNTEAFF. V is TRBV3-1 and J is TRBJ1-1, with TRBD1 matching 10 bases. Losses at the gene ends were 4 bases for V and 0 bases for J; bases not matched to a gene: 11. This CDR3 region has 18 residues. Germline CDR1 reads LGHDT; CDR2 reads YNNKEL (reference sequence).

The V call is TRBV20-1, the J call TRBJ2-1; D not certain. CDR1 and CDR2 (germline): DFQATT, SNEGSKA (reference sequence). V shed 5 bases and J shed 1 base, with 18 bases lying between them. CDR3 length: 16 amino acids. The CDR3 DNA follows: TGCAGTGCTGTACCTCTCTCTGGTGTTTCCTACAATGAGCAGTTCTTC. Translation gives CSAVPLSGVSYNEQFF.

V and J are TRBV18 and TRBJ2-1; 14 bases match TRBD2. The V gene end was trimmed by 3 bases and the J gene end by 7 bases; junction bases not matched to a gene: 5. CDR1 is KGHSH and CDR2 is LQKENI in the germline V gene. The CDR3 spans 16 residues. In DNA, the CDR3 is TGTGCCAGCTCACCCGATTGGACTAGCGGGAGGAATGAGCAGTTCTTC. It specifies CASSPDWTSGRNEQFF. The variable domain in full, completed from reference TRBV18 and TRBJ2-1, reads NAGVMQNPRHLVRRRGQEARLRCSPMKGHSHVYWYRQLPEEGLKFMVYLQKENIIDESGMPKERFSAEFPKEGPSILRIQQVVRGDSAAYFCASSPDWTSGRNEQFFGPGTRLTVL.

In its sample, this clonotype was seen many times. The chain is built from TRBV30 and TRBJ1-6; 10 nucleotides agree with TRBD1. CDR1 and CDR2 (germline): GTSNPN, SVGIG (reference sequence). The CDR3 extends over 15 amino acids. V dropped 2 bases and J dropped 7; count of bases not matched to a gene: 5. DNA for the CDR3: TGTGCCTGGAGTAAGGGACAGGGGTTGAATTCACCCCTCCACTTT. It translates to CAWSKGQGLNSPLHF.